The 22 T cell receptor beta chains given below trace back to one sample, sequenced in a study of CD8 T cells in ankylosing spondylitis. Using its own MiXCR run on the 5' RACE reads, TCRdb lists one record per CDR3 protein. The sample consists of about 240,000 distinct CDR3 sequences, around 7.8% of them appearing once. The specimen sequenced was blood, either unsorted or a sorted T cell fraction (not recorded which). Receptors were obtained from a male donor with ankylosing spondylitis or in good health (not recorded which).

This clonotype has only a few counts. The chain couples TRBV12-3 or TRBV12-4 to TRBJ2-4; D is possibly TRBD1 or TRBD2 (5 bases each). The CDR3 runs 14 residues. V lost 6 bases to trimming and J lost 4 bases, with 13 bases between them. The CDR3 nucleotides are TGTGCCAGCAGCCCTGGGGGATCAAAAAACATTCAGTACTTC. Residues: CASSPGGSKNIQYF.

In this sample, this clonotype turned up a few times. The chain combines TRBV7-2 with TRBJ2-7, with TRBD1 matching 8 bases. In germline, CDR1 is SGHTA, CDR2 FQGNSA. Losses at the gene ends were 5 bases for V and 2 bases for J; bases not matched to a gene: 14. This CDR3 has 17 residues. The CDR3 sequence is CASSENRGTGKTYEQYF. The CDR3 bases are TGTGCCAGCAGCGAAAACCGCGGGACAGGCAAAACCTACGAGCAGTACTTC.

This clonotype was found many times. V usage is TRBV11-2 and J usage is TRBJ2-7, with TRBD1 matching over 7 bases. The ends lost 5 bases at V and 5 bases at J; junction bases unmatched: 15. CDR3 length equals 16 residues. Germline V gene sequence: CDR1 SGHAT, CDR2 FQNNGV. The CDR3 nucleotides are TGTGCCAGCAGCCCCGAGACAGGGATACTGGGAGACGAGCAGTACTTC. Encoded protein: CASSPETGILGDEQYF.

This clonotype has ten or more counts. The chain links TRBV19 to TRBJ1-2; the match to TRBD1 covers 12 bases. CDR1 and CDR2 (germline): LNHDA, SQIVND (reference sequence). V shed 5 bases and J 6 bases; nucleotides not matched to a gene: 10. The CDR3 has 16 residues. As DNA, the CDR3 is TGTGCCAGTAGTCCGCCCGTGGGACAGGGGGCGGATGGCTACACCTTC. As protein: CASSPPVGQGADGYTF.

Many counts were recorded for this clonotype. The CDR3 is CAWSAAGTRQPQHF. The DNA for the CDR3 is TGTGCCTGGAGCGCCGCCGGGACGCGACAGCCCCAGCATTTT. This chain connects TRBV30 to TRBJ1-5, with D possibly being TRBD1 (5 bases). Trimming removed 3 bases at V and 7 bases at J, with 16 bases between. Per the germline V gene, CDR1 is GTSNPN and CDR2 is SVGIG (reference sequence). This CDR3 is built from 14 residues.

This clonotype was recorded at least ten times. The chain is built from TRBV5-1 and TRBJ1-2, with 10 positions matching TRBD1. From germline, CDR1 is SGHRS and CDR2 YFSETQ. V shed 3 bases and J 6 bases; nucleotides not matched to a gene: 5. The CDR3 has 14 residues. The CDR3 here is CASSSGTGEDGYTF. In DNA, the CDR3 is TGCGCCAGCAGCTCCGGGACAGGGGAAGATGGCTACACCTTC.

This sequence joins TRBV15 and TRBJ1-1, with 8 nucleotides matching TRBD1. Germline CDR1 reads LNHNV; CDR2 reads YYDKDF (reference sequence). V shed 0 bases, J shed 6 bases, and the junction held 9 bases outside the gene matches. There are 16 residues in the CDR3. In DNA, the CDR3 is TGTGCCACCAGCAGAGAAAGGACAGGGCTCAGGGCTGAAGCTTTCTTT. Protein product: CATSRERTGLRAEAFF.

The V gene is TRBV10-3, the J gene TRBJ2-7, with D possibly matching TRBD2 (5 bases). CDR3 length equals 13 residues. Looked up from germline, CDR1 is ENHRY and CDR2 is SYGVKD. The germline V and J ends were trimmed by 4 bases and 7 bases, with 14 bases remaining between them. CDR3 region: CAISVEGFGEQYF. The DNA for the CDR3 is TGTGCCATCAGTGTAGAGGGATTCGGTGAGCAGTACTTC.

This clonotype was detected many times. V and J are TRBV11-1 and TRBJ2-4, with D perhaps matching TRBD2 (5 bases). The V gene's germline CDR1 is SGHAT and CDR2 FQDESV (reference sequence). Between the trimmed V and J ends, which lost 2 bases and 0 bases, there was a span of 17 bases. There are 18 residues in the CDR3. CDR3 bases: TGTGCCAGCAGCTTAAGGCAGGTCCCCGGACTAGCCAAAAACATTCAGTACTTC. It is translated as CASSLRQVPGLAKNIQYF.

This clonotype was detected many times. V usage is TRBV29-1 and J usage is TRBJ1-3; no reliable D call. The CDR3 consists of 12 residues. V lost 7 bases and J lost 0, with 7 bases in between. Germline V CDR1 and CDR2: SQVTM, ANQGSEA. The CDR3 loop is CSGRTSGNTIYF. CDR3 DNA: TGCAGCGGACGGACCTCTGGAAACACCATATATTTT.

This clonotype was detected many times. This chain uses TRBV20-1 with TRBJ2-1; D possibly corresponds to TRBD1 (6 bases). Germline V gene lookup returns CDR1 DFQATT and CDR2 SNEGSKA (reference sequence). The CDR3 is made up of 14 amino acids. V was shortened by 7 bases and J by 10 bases, with 23 bases between the two germline ends. CDR3 protein: CSVPAGVRVAEQFF. The DNA of the CDR3 is TGCAGTGTCCCAGCAGGGGTGAGAGTAGCCGAGCAGTTCTTC.

This clonotype appeared many times. This rearrangement joins TRBV5-6 to TRBJ1-6, with D possibly TRBD1 on 6 matching bases. Trimming left V 3 bases short and J 4 bases short, with 11 bases between. Germline-derived CDR1 and CDR2 are SGHDT and YYEEEE. The CDR3 runs to 15 residues. CDR3 loop: CASSSGTPYNSPLHF. CDR3 nucleotide sequence: TGTGCCAGCAGCTCGGGGACACCTTATAATTCACCCCTCCACTTT.

Many counts were recorded for this clonotype. This chain links TRBV12-3 or TRBV12-4 with TRBJ1-5, with 7 bases identical to TRBD1. V shed 8 bases and J 7 bases; nucleotides not matched to a gene: 11. The CDR3 is made up of 14 amino acids. The CDR3 sequence is CASQRQGPKQPQHF. CDR3 DNA: TGTGCCAGCCAACGACAGGGTCCGAAACAGCCCCAGCATTTT.

V and J are TRBV5-1 and TRBJ2-2; D might be TRBD1 (5 bases). This CDR3 contains 16 residues. Trimming stripped 2 bases from V and 0 bases from J, with 11 bases between. Looked up from germline, CDR1 is SGHRS and CDR2 is YFSETQ. This CDR3 is CASSFGRQPNTGELFF. The CDR3 nucleotides are TGCGCCAGCAGCTTTGGTCGACAGCCGAACACCGGGGAGCTGTTTTTT. Looking up the rest from reference TRBV5-1 and TRBJ2-2 gives the full variable domain: KAGVTQTPRYLIKTRGQQVTLSCSPISGHRSVSWYQQTPGQGLQFLFEYFSETQRNKGNFPGRFSGRQFSNSRSEMNVSTLELGDSALYLCASSFGRQPNTGELFFGEGSRLTVL.

This clonotype occurred many times. The chain links TRBV12-3 or TRBV12-4 to TRBJ1-5, with TRBD1 matching 10 bases. V shed 6 bases and J 6 bases; nucleotides not matched to a gene: 5. This CDR3 is built from 14 residues. CDR3 sequence (DNA): TGTGCCAGCAGCACGACAGGGGGCCTTCAGCCCCAGCATTTT. This codes for CASSTTGGLQPQHF.

The table lists this clonotype with many counts. The chain couples TRBV12-3 or TRBV12-4 to TRBJ1-1, with unresolved D. This CDR3 is 12 amino acids long. V was trimmed by 3 bases and J by 1 base, leaving 3 bases between them. CDR3: CASSFGNTEAFF. The CDR3 DNA reads TGTGCCAGCAGTTTCGGGAACACTGAAGCTTTCTTT.

This clonotype was observed a handful of times. The rearrangement links TRBV20-1 to TRBJ2-7, with 7 bases that match TRBD2. The germline gives CDR1 DFQATT, CDR2 SNEGSKA (reference sequence). The CDR3 extends over 11 amino acids. J lost 3 bases, V lost 7 bases, and 3 bases had no gene match. The CDR3 loop is CSGGGVYEQYF. CDR3 DNA sequence: TGCAGTGGCGGGGGAGTCTACGAGCAGTACTTC.

This clonotype has at least ten counts. The CDR3 reads CASSLSGAVGNEQFF. CDR3 DNA sequence: TGCGCCAGCAGCCTTAGCGGGGCGGTGGGTAATGAGCAGTTCTTC. The V and J genes are TRBV5-1 and TRBJ2-1; 8 bases are a match to TRBD2. V lost 4 bases, J lost 7 bases, and 10 bases stayed unmatched. Germline-derived CDR1 and CDR2 are SGHRS and YFSETQ. The CDR3 runs to 15 residues. Using reference TRBV5-1 and TRBJ2-1 for the parts outside the CDR3, the full variable domain is KAGVTQTPRYLIKTRGQQVTLSCSPISGHRSVSWYQQTPGQGLQFLFEYFSETQRNKGNFPGRFSGRQFSNSRSEMNVSTLELGDSALYLCASSLSGAVGNEQFFGPGTRLTVL.

This clonotype was seen many times. V and J are TRBV20-1 and TRBJ1-5, with TRBD1 as a possible D gene (5 bases). The CDR3 runs to 15 residues. Deletions cut 2 bases from V and 4 bases from J, with 15 bases between. Germline V gives CDR1 DFQATT, CDR2 SNEGSKA (reference sequence). CDR3 DNA: TGCAGTGCTAGAAGTGGGGGGGGTCGAAATCAGCCCCAGCATTTT. Translation gives CSARSGGGRNQPQHF.

The chain recombines TRBV20-1 with TRBJ1-5, with 8 bases lining up with TRBD1. V lost 3 bases to trimming and J lost 5 bases; unmatched junction nucleotides: 12. CDR1 is DFQATT, CDR2 SNEGSKA, per germline (reference sequence). CDR3 length equals 16 residues. The CDR3 is CSASQRWQGAHQPQHF. In DNA form, the CDR3 reads TGCAGTGCTAGCCAGAGGTGGCAGGGGGCTCATCAGCCCCAGCATTTT.

This clonotype was detected ten times or more. Here the CDR3 reads CASSRLSTGANVLTF. CDR3 in DNA: TGTGCCAGCAGCCGATTGTCCACTGGGGCCAACGTCCTGACTTTC. The rearrangement joins TRBV3-1 to TRBJ2-6; no definite D call. The CDR3 runs to 15 residues. Per the germline V gene, CDR1 is LGHDT and CDR2 is YNNKEL (reference sequence). V lost 4 bases to trimming and J lost 2 bases, with 9 bases between them.

This clonotype was found a few times. The V and J genes are TRBV3-1 and TRBJ2-7; the D gene is possibly TRBD2 (6 bases). V was pared by 3 bases and J by 5 bases, with 20 bases between. This CDR3 spans 16 amino acids. Germline V gene sequence: CDR1 LGHDT, CDR2 YNNKEL (reference sequence). As DNA, the CDR3 is TGTGCCAGCAGCCAGGCGGTTGTCGGGGAGCGGGACGAGCAGTACTTC. As protein: CASSQAVVGERDEQYF.